The clone carrying this T cell receptor beta chain was counted only a few times. CDR1 MDHEN and CDR2 SYDVKM come from the germline V gene. The CDR3 consists of 13 residues. V was clipped by 8 bases and J by 2 bases; unmatched bases: 0. These data originate in a study of blood T cell repertoires in COVID-19. The wider study: The United States, Italy and Spain provided the acute and convalescent COVID-19 samples. T cells, B-cell-depleted T cells, or PBMCs provided the cDNA or gDNA that served as material.

Original methodology: From reference gene primer amplification, estimates of nucleated cell counts were derived. Sequencing used immunoSEQ multiplex PCR; TCRdb keeps in-frame clones, though not all of them. V and J calls and clone size come straight from that table; D and trimming were deduced from the DNA. The data contain about 180,000 clones, 89% of them singletons. This chain uses TRBV28 with TRBJ2-2; 9 bases fit TRBD2. The specimen sequenced was peripheral blood. The source is a man between 18 and 35 years old who had recovered from COVID-19. CDR3 residues: CASLAGNTGELFF. CDR3 nucleotides: TGTGCCAGCCTAGCGGGAAACACCGGGGAGCTGTTTTTT.